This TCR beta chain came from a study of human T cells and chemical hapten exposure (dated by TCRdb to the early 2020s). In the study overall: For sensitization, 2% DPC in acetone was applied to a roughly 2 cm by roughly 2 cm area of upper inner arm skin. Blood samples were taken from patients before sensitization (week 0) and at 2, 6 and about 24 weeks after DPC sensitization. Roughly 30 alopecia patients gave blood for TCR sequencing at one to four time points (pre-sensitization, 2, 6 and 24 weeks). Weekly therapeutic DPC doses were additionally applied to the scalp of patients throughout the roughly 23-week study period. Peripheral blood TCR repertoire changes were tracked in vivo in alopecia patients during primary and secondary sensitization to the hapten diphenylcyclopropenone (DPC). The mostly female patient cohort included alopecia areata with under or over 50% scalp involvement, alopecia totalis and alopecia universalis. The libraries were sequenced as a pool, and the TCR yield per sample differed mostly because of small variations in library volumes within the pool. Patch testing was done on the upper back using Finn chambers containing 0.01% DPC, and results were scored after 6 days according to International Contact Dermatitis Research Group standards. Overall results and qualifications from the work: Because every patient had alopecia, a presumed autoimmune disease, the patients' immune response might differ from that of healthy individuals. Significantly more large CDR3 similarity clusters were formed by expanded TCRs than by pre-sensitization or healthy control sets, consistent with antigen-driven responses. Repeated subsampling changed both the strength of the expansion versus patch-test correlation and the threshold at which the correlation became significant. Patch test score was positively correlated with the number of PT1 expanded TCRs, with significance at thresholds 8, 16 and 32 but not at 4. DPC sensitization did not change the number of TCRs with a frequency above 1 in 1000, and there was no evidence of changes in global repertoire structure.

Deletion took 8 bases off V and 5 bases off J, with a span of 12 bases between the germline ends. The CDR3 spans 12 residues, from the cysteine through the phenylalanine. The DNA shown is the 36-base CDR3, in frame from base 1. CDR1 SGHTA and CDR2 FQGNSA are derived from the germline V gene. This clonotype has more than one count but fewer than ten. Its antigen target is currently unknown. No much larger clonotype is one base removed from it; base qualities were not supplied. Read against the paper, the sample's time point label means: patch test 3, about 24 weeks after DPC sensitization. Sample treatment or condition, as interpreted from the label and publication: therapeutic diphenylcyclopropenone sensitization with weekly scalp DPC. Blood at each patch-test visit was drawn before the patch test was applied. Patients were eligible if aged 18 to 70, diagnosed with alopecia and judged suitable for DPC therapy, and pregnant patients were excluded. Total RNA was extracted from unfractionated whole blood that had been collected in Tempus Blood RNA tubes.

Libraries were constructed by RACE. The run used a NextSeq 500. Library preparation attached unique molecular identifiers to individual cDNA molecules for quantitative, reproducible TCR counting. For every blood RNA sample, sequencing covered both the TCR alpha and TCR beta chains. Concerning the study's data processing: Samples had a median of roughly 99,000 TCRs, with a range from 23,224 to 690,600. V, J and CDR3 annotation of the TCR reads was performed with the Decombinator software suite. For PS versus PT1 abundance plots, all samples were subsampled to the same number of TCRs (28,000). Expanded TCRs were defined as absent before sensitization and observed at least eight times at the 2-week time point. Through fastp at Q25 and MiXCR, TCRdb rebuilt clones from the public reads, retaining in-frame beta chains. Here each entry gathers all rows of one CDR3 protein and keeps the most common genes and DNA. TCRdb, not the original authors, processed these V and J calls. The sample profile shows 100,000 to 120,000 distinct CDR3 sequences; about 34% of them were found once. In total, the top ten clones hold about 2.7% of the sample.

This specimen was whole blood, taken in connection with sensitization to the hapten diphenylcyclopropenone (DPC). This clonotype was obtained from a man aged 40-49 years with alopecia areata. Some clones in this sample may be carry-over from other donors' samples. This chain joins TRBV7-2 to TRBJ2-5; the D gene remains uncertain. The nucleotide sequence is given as TGTGCCAGCGGGTTGGGCCCCGAGACCCAGTACTTC. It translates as CASGLGPETQYF.